This passage covers 19 T cell receptor beta chains from one sample sequenced in a study of cytomegalovirus exposure and HLA in healthy donors. Primers: 60 Vbeta forward and 13 Jbeta reverse. Profiling relied on immunoSEQ multiplex PCR, and the TCRdb table lists in-frame clones only, not all of them. The table records about 200,000 clones, 80% to 90% of them present only once. The sequencing sample was made of PBMCs. Receptors were obtained from a man under 40 in good health and CMV-seronegative.

The chain links TRBV7-3 to TRBJ2-1; perhaps TRBD2 as D (6 bases). V lost 5 bases and J lost 8, with 22 bases in between. This CDR3 has 16 residues. Germline assignment: CDR1 SGHTA and CDR2 FQGTGA. This chain's CDR3 is CASSPGNAAGGHEQFF. The CDR3 DNA follows: TGTGCCAGCAGCCCCGGAAACGCGGCAGGAGGGCATGAGCAGTTCTTC.

The chain has TRBV25-1 and TRBJ1-1; D remains ambiguous. This CDR3 comprises 15 residues. Germline V gene data show CDR1 as MGHDK and CDR2 as SYGVNS. V dropped 2 bases and J dropped 7 bases, with 17 bases sitting between them. The CDR3 region has the DNA TGTGCCAGCAGTGAAAGGCAGGCAGGCGCATTTGAAGCTTTCTTT. This encodes CASSERQAGAFEAFF.

CDR3 sequence (DNA): TGTGCCAGCAGCTTAACTGCGGGGGTGGAGACCCAGTACTTC. It codes for CASSLTAGVETQYF. The J gene is TRBJ2-5, the V gene TRBV11-2; 7 positions match TRBD2. The CDR3 contains 14 residues. The ends lost 2 bases at V and 5 bases at J; junction bases unmatched: 5. In germline, CDR1 is SGHAT, CDR2 FQNNGV.

The chain is built from TRBV5-1 and TRBJ2-1, with 7 bases lining up with TRBD1. The CDR3 extends over 13 amino acids. The germline CDR1 and CDR2 sequences are SGHRS and YFSETQ. Losses at the gene ends were 4 bases for V and 9 bases for J; bases not matched to a gene: 7. CDR3 DNA sequence: TGCGCCAGCAGCCCAGACAGGGCAGCTGAGCAGTTCTTC. Its protein is CASSPDRAAEQFF.

V gene TRBV2 combines with J gene TRBJ1-4; the D is unclear. The V gene's germline CDR1 is SNHLY and CDR2 FYNNEI. The CDR3 runs to 12 residues. Trimming pared 5 bases from V and 4 bases from J, leaving 5 bases between. CDR3 residues: CASSRVNEKLFF. CDR3 DNA sequence: TGTGCCAGCAGTCGGGTTAATGAAAAACTGTTTTTT.

This chain uses TRBV28 with TRBJ1-5, with TRBD1 identical over 7 bases. The CDR3 extends over 15 amino acids. J was trimmed by 0 bases and V by 7 bases; bases with no gene match: 6. Germline assignment: CDR1 MDHEN and CDR2 SYDVKM. The CDR3 reads CASTPTGTSNQPQHF. CDR3 sequence (DNA): TGTGCCAGCACCCCGACAGGGACTAGCAATCAGCCCCAGCATTTT.

The rearrangement links TRBV6-5 to TRBJ2-5, with TRBD2 matching 9 bases. Germline loops: CDR1 MNHEY, CDR2 SVGAGI. The junction had 3 bases not matched to a gene; V was cut back by 6 bases and J by 4 bases. This CDR3 region has 13 residues. CDR3 loop: CASSPGLAETQYF. CDR3 coding DNA: TGTGCCAGCAGCCCGGGACTAGCAGAGACCCAGTACTTC.

The chain carries TRBV18 and TRBJ1-1; D unclear. The CDR3 covers 15 residues. Trimming shortened V by 4 bases and J by 0 bases, and 12 bases separated the two germline ends. CDR1 and CDR2 (germline): KGHSH, LQKENI. The CDR3 DNA reads as TGTGCCAGCTCACGGGGAGTGGCAGTGAACACTGAAGCTTTCTTT. Its translation: CASSRGVAVNTEAFF.

V is TRBV2 and J is TRBJ1-1; 8 bases agree with TRBD1. V lost 2 bases and J lost 3; bases outside the gene matches: 14. The CDR3 runs to 18 residues. From germline, CDR1 is SNHLY and CDR2 FYNNEI. CDR3 bases: TGTGCCAGCAGTGAAAGCCGCGCAGGGGGCAAAGGGGACACTGAAGCTTTCTTT. It encodes CASSESRAGGKGDTEAFF.

The table lists this clone with a few counts. This sequence joins TRBV7-8 and TRBJ2-3, with D tentatively TRBD1 (6 bases). From germline, CDR1 is SGHVS and CDR2 FQNEAQ. CDR3 length equals 16 residues. V lost 1 base and J lost 2, with 13 bases in between. The CDR3 loop is CASSLGGPGVTDTQYF. The CDR3 DNA is TGTGCCAGCAGCTTAGGGGGGCCCGGGGTCACAGATACGCAGTATTTT.

V usage is TRBV27 and J usage is TRBJ1-6, with 8 bases fitting TRBD1. The length of the CDR3 is 16 residues. V shed 6 bases and J 6 bases; nucleotides not matched to a gene: 10. Germline V gene sequence: CDR1 MNHEY, CDR2 SMNVEV (reference sequence). For the CDR3, the DNA is TGTGCCAGCAGATCAAGGACAGGGCCGGGTAATTCACCCCTCCACTTT. Encoded protein: CASRSRTGPGNSPLHF.

The chain combines TRBV5-1 with TRBJ1-1, with a tentative D call TRBD1 (6 bases). CDR3 length equals 15 residues. The V gene lost 1 base and the J gene lost 0 bases, with 10 bases spanning the gap. Germline V gene data show CDR1 as SGHRS and CDR2 as YFSETQ. CDR3 protein: CASSLTGSLNTEAFF. The CDR3 coding sequence is TGCGCCAGCAGCTTGACAGGGTCCCTGAACACTGAAGCTTTCTTT.

This sequence joins TRBV9 and TRBJ1-3, with 7 bases identical to TRBD1. The J segment lost 0 bases and the V segment lost 7 bases, leaving 10 bases of the junction unmatched. Germline V CDR1 and CDR2: SGDLS, YYNGEE. The CDR3 runs to 16 residues. The CDR3 reads CASQKGAASSGNTIYF. The CDR3 DNA sequence: TGTGCCAGCCAAAAGGGGGCTGCCTCCTCTGGAAACACCATATATTTT.

The rearrangement links TRBV4-1 to TRBJ1-2; 7 bases match TRBD1. The CDR3 is 16 residues long. Trimming cost V 0 bases and J 3 bases; bases outside gene matches: 7. Germline values: CDR1 MGHRA, CDR2 YSYEKL. Written as DNA, the CDR3 is TGCGCCAGCAGCCAAGAGGCCAAAGGGGGCCACTATGGCTACACCTTC. Translated: CASSQEAKGGHYGYTF.

This clone was counted once. V usage is TRBV7-2 and J usage is TRBJ1-6, with 11 bases lining up with TRBD1. Germline V gene lookup returns CDR1 SGHTA and CDR2 FQGNSA. The junction had 19 bases not matched to a gene; V was cut back by 10 bases and J by 11 bases. The CDR3 is 17 amino acids. CDR3 sequence reads: CAILDRGPPPPRTPLHF. CDR3 DNA sequence: TGTGCCATTTTGGACAGGGGGCCCCCCCCACCTCGGACACCCCTCCACTTT.

The chain recombines TRBV6-6 with TRBJ1-4; the D gene is possibly TRBD1 (6 bases). The CDR3 is made up of 16 amino acids. In germline, CDR1 is MNHNY, CDR2 SVGAGI (reference sequence). V was cut by 6 bases and J by 2 bases, with 16 bases left in between. The CDR3 nucleotides are TGTGCCAGCAGCTCAACCGGGGGGGGCACTAATGAAAAACTGTTTTTT. It is translated as CASSSTGGGTNEKLFF.

The chain carries TRBV27 and TRBJ1-5, with 7 bases aligning to TRBD1. Germline lookup yields CDR1 MNHEY and CDR2 SMNVEV (reference sequence). There are 14 residues in the CDR3. Trimming cost V 5 bases and J 7 bases; bases outside gene matches: 8. The CDR3 is CASSVLGGEQPQHF. For the CDR3, the DNA is TGTGCCAGCAGTGTTCTAGGGGGCGAACAGCCCCAGCATTTT.

The rearrangement uses TRBV7-8 and TRBJ1-5; D unresolved. In germline, CDR1 is SGHVS, CDR2 FQNEAQ. The V end was cut by 1 base, the J end by 3 bases, with 10 bases between. The CDR3 is 15 amino acids. The CDR3 DNA reads TGTGCCAGCAGCTTAGGGGGAGCACTCAATCAGCCCCAGCATTTT. Translated, it gives CASSLGGALNQPQHF. The variable domain in full, with the rest retrieved from reference TRBV7-8 and TRBJ1-5, is GAGVSQSPRYKVAKRGQDVALRCDPISGHVSLFWYQQALGQGPEFLTYFQNEAQLDKSGLPSDRFFAERPEGSVSTLKIQRTQQEDSAVYLCASSLGGALNQPQHFGDGTRLSIL.

This sequence joins TRBV9 and TRBJ1-2; a possible D gene is TRBD1 (6 bases). This CDR3 region has 12 residues. Trimming left V 4 bases short and J 7 bases short, with 11 bases between. Looked up from germline, CDR1 is SGDLS and CDR2 is YYNGEE. CDR3 nucleotide sequence: TGTGCCAGCAGCACTCAGGGGTTTGGCTACACCTTC. Translated: CASSTQGFGYTF.